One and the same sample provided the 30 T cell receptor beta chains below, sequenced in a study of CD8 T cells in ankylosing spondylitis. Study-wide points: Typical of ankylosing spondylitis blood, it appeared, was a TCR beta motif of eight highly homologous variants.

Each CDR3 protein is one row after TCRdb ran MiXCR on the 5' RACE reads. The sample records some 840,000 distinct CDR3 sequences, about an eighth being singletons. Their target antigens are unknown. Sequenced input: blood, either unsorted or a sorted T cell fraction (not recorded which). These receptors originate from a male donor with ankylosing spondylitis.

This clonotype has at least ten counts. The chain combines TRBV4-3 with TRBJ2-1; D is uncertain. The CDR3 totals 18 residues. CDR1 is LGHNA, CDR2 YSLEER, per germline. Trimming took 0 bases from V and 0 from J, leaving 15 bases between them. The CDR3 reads CASSQEPLGVSSYNEQFF. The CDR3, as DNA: TGCGCCAGCAGCCAAGAACCCCTCGGTGTTAGCTCCTACAATGAGCAGTTCTTC.

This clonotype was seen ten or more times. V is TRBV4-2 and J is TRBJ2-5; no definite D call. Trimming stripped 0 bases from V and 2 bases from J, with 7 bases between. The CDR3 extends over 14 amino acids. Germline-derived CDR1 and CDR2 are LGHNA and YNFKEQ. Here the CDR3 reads CASSQESLQETQYF. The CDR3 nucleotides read TGTGCCAGCAGCCAAGAAAGCCTTCAAGAGACCCAGTACTTC.

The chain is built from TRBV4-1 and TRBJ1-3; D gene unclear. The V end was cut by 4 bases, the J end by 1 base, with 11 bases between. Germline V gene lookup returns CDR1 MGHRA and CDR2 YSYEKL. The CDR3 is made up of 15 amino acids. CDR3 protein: CASSRIHSSGNTIYF. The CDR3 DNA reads TGCGCCAGCAGCCGAATACACTCTTCTGGAAACACCATATATTTT.

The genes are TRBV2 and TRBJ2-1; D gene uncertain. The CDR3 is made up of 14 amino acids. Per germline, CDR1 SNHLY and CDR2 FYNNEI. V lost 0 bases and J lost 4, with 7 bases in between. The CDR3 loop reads CASSEAVKYNEQFF. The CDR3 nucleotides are TGTGCCAGCAGTGAAGCTGTAAAGTACAATGAGCAGTTCTTC.

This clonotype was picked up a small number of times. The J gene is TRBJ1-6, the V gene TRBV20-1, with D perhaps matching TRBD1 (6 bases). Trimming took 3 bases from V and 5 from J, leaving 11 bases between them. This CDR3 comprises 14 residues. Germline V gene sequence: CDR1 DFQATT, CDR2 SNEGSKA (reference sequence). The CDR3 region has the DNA TGCAGTGCTAGCACAGGGCTAAATAATTCACCCCTCCACTTT. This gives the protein CSASTGLNNSPLHF.

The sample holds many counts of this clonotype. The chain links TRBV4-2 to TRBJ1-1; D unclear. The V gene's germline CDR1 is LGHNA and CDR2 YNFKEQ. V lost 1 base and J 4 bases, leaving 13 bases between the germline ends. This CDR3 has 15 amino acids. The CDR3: CASSQVRVGGTEAFF. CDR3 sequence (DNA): TGTGCCAGCAGCCAAGTTAGGGTAGGTGGCACTGAAGCTTTCTTT.

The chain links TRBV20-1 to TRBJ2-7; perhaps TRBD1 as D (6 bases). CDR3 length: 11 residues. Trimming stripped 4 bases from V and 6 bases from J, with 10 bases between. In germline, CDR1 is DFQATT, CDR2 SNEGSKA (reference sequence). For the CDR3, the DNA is TGCAGTGCTATGGGGGCCCGCGAGCAGTACTTC. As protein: CSAMGAREQYF.

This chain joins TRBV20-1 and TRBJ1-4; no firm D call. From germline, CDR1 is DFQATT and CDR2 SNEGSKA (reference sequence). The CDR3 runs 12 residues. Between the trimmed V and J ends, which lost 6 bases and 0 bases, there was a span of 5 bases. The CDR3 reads CSANPTNEKLFF. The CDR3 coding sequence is TGCAGTGCGAACCCAACTAATGAAAAACTGTTTTTT.

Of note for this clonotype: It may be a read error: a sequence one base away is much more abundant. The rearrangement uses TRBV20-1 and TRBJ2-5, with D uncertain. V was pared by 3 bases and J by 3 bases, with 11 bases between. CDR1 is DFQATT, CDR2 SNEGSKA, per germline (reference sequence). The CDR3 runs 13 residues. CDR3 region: CSARSWAKETQYF. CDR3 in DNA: TGCAGTGCTAGGTCTTGGGCAAAAGAGACCCAGTACTTC.

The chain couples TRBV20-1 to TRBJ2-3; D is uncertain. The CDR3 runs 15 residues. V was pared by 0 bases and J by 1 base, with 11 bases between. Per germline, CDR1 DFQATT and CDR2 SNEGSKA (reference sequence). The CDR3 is CSARDPYRRTDTQYF. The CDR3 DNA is TGCAGTGCTAGAGATCCTTACAGACGCACAGATACGCAGTATTTT.

CDR3 amino acids: CASSSFVGSGNTIYF. In DNA, the CDR3 is TGCGCCAGCAGCTCTTTCGTCGGATCTGGAAACACCATATATTTT. V and J are TRBV5-1 and TRBJ1-3, with D unclear. CDR1 SGHRS and CDR2 YFSETQ come from the germline V gene. The V end was cut by 3 bases, the J end by 1 base, with 11 bases between. CDR3 length: 15 amino acids.

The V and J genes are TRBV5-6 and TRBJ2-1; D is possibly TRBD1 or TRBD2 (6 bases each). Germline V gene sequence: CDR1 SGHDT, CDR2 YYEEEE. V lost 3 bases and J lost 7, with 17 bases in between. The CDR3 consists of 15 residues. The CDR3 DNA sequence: TGTGCCAGCAGCTCCCTGGGGCGGAGGGGGAATGAGCAGTTCTTC. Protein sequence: CASSSLGRRGNEQFF.

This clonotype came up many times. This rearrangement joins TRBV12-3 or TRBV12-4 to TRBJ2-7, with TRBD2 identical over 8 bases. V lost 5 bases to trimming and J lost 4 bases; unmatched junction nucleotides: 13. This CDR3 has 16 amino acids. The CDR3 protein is CASSHRGGARVYEQYF. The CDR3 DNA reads TGTGCCAGCAGTCACCGGGGGGGGGCAAGAGTATACGAGCAGTACTTC.

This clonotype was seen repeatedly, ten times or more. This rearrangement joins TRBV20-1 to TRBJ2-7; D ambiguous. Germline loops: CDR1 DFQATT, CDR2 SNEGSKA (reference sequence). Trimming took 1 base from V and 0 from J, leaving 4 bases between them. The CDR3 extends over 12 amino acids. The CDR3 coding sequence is TGCAGTGCTAGAGGGGTCTCCTACGAGCAGTACTTC. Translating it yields CSARGVSYEQYF.

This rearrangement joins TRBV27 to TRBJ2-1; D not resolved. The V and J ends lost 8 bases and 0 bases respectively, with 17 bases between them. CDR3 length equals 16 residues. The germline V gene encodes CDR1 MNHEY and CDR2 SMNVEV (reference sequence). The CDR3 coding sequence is TGTGCCAGCCTCAACTCATTGAGTTCCTCCTACAATGAGCAGTTCTTC. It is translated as CASLNSLSSSYNEQFF.

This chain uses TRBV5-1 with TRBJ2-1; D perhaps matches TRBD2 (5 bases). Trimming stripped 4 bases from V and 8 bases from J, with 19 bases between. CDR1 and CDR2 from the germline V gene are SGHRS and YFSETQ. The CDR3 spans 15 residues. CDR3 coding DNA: TGCGCCAGCAGCCAGACCGTACTAGAGGTCTATGAGCAGTTCTTC. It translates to CASSQTVLEVYEQFF. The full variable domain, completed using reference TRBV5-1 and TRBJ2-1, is KAGVTQTPRYLIKTRGQQVTLSCSPISGHRSVSWYQQTPGQGLQFLFEYFSETQRNKGNFPGRFSGRQFSNSRSEMNVSTLELGDSALYLCASSQTVLEVYEQFFGPGTRLTVL.

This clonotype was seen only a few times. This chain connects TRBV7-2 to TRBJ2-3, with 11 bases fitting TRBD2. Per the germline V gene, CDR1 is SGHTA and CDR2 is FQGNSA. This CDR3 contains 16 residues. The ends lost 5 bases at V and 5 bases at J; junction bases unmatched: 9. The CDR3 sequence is CASSPTGTSGVDTQYF. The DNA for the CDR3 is TGTGCCAGCAGCCCAACCGGGACTAGCGGAGTAGATACGCAGTATTTT.

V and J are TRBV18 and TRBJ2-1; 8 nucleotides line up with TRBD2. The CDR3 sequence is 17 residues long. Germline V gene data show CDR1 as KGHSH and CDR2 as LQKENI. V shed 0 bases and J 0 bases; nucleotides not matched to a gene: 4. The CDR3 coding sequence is TGTGCCAGCTCACCACCGACTAGCGCGAGCTCCTACAATGAGCAGTTCTTC. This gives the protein CASSPPTSASSYNEQFF.

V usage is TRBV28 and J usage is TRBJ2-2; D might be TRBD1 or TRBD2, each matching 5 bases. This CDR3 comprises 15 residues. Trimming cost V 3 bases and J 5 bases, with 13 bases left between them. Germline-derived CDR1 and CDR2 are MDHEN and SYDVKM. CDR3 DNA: TGTGCCAGCAGTTTTGGGGGTAGAATGACCGGGGAGCTGTTTTTT. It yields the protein CASSFGGRMTGELFF.

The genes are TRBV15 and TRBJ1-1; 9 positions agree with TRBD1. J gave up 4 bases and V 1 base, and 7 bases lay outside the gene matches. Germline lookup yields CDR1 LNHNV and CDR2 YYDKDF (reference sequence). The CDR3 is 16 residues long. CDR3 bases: TGTGCCACCAGCAGAGGAGGACAGGGGCCTTTCACTGAAGCTTTCTTT. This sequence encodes CATSRGGQGPFTEAFF.

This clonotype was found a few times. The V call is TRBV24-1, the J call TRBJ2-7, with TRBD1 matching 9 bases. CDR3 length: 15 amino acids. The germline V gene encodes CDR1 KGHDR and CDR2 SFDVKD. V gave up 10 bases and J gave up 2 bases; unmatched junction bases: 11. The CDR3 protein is CATSPGQGRPYEQYF. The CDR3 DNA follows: TGTGCCACTTCCCCGGGACAGGGAAGGCCCTACGAGCAGTACTTC.

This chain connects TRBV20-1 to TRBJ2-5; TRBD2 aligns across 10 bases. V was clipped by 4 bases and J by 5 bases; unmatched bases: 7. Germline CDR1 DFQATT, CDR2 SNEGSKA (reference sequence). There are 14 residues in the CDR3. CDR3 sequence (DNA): TGCAGTGCTAAGCCTAGCGGGAGCTTGGAGACCCAGTACTTC. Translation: CSAKPSGSLETQYF.

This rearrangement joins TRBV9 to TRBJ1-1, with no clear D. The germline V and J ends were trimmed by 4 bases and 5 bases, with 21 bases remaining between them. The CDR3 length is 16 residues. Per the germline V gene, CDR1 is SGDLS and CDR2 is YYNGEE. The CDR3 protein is CASSQHLSEGTTEAFF. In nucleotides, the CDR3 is TGTGCCAGCAGCCAACACCTCAGCGAGGGAACAACTGAAGCTTTCTTT.

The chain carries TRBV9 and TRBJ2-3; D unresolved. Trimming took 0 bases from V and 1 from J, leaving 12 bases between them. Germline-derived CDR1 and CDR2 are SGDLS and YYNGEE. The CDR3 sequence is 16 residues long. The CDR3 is CASSVEGRPGTDTQYF. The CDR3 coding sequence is TGTGCCAGCAGCGTAGAAGGGCGCCCTGGCACAGATACGCAGTATTTT.

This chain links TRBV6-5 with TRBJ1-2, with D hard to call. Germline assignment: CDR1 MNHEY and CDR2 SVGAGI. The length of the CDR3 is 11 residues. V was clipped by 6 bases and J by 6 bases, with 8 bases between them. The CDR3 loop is CASRRTHGYTF. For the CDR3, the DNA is TGTGCCAGCAGGAGAACACATGGCTACACCTTC.

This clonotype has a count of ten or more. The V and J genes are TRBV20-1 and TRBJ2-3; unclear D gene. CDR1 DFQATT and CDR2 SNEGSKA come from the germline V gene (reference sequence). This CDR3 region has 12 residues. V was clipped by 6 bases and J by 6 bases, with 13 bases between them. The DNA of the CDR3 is TGCAGTGCCCCACACTTAGGGGATACGCAGTATTTT. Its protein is CSAPHLGDTQYF.

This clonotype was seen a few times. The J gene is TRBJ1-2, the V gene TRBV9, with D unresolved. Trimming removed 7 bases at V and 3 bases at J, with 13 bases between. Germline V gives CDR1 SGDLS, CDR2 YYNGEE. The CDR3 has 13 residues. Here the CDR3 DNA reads TGTGCCAGCTCCACGGGGTCCGACTATGGCTACACCTTC. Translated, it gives CASSTGSDYGYTF.

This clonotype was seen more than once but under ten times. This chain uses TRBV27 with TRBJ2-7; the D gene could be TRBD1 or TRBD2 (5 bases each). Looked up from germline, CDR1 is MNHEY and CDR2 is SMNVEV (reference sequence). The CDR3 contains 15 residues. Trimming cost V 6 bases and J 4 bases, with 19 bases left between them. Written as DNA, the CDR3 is TGTGCCAGCAGCCACGGCCCGCCCGGGGCATACGAGCAGTACTTC. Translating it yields CASSHGPPGAYEQYF.

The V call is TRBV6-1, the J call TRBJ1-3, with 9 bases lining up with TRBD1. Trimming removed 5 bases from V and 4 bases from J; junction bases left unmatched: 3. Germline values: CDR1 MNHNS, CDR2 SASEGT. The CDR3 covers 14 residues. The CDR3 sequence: CASSTGTGGNTIYF. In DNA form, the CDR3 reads TGTGCCAGCAGTACCGGGACAGGGGGAAACACCATATATTTT.

The CDR3 spells CSARDPGPTLYEQYF. In DNA, the CDR3 is TGCAGTGCTAGAGATCCTGGACCAACTTTGTACGAGCAGTACTTC. The genes are TRBV20-1 and TRBJ2-7; D is undetermined. Germline V gene lookup returns CDR1 DFQATT and CDR2 SNEGSKA (reference sequence). The CDR3 consists of 15 residues. Between the trimmed V and J ends, which lost 0 bases and 4 bases, there was a span of 16 bases.